This T cell receptor beta chain was captured in a study of shared clonotypes between healthy human individuals. The study, taken as a whole, reports: Compared with clonotypes that all four donors shared, non-shared clonotypes had lower generation probabilities.

Evenly divided among several immunoSEQ plates was the genomic DNA of each subset. Some clones are missing from TCRdb's copy, which holds only in-frame ones; the method was immunoSEQ multiplex PCR. The sample contains millions of clones, 85% to 95% of which appear only once. Germline-derived CDR1 and CDR2 are SGHTA and FQGNSA. This CDR3 has 14 residues. The V end was cut by 1 base, the J end by 2 bases, with 9 bases between. Regarding this clone: Antigen: not known.

The chain couples TRBV7-2 to TRBJ2-7; D remains unclear. The sequenced sample was naive CD4+ T cells from PBMCs. Subset indicated: CD45RA+ positively selected. The source is a young man in good health. Some clones in this sample may be carry-over from other donors' samples. The chain's CDR3 is CASSLGLEPYEQYF. The CDR3 DNA sequence: TGTGCCAGCAGCTTAGGTTTAGAGCCCTACGAGCAGTACTTC. The entire variable domain, with the rest obtained from reference TRBV7-2 and TRBJ2-7, is as follows: GAGVSQSPSNKVTEKGKDVELRCDPISGHTALYWYRQSLGQGLEFLIYFQGNSAPDKSGLPSDRFSAERTGGSVSTLTIQRTQQEDSAVYLCASSLGLEPYEQYFGPGTRLTVT.